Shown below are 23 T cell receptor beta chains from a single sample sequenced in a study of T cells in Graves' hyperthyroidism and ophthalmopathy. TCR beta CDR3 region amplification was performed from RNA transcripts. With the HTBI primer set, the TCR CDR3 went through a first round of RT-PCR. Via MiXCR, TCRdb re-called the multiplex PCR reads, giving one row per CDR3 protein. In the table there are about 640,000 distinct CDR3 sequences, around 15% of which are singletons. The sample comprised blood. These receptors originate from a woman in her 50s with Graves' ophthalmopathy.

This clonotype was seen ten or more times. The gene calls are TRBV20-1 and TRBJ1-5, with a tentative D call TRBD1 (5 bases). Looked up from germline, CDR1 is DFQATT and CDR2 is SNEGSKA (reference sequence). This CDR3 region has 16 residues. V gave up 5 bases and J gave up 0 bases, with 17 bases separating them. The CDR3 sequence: CSARRQSVDSNQPQHF. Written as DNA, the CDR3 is TGCAGTGCTCGCAGACAGAGCGTGGATAGCAATCAGCCCCAGCATTTT.

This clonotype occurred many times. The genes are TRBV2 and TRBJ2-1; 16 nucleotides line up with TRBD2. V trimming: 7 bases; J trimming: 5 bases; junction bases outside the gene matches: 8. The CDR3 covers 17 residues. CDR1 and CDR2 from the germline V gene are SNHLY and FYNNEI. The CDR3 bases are TGTGCCAGCACTCCCGCTGGGACTAGCGGGAGGGACAATGAGCAGTTCTTC. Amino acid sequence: CASTPAGTSGRDNEQFF.

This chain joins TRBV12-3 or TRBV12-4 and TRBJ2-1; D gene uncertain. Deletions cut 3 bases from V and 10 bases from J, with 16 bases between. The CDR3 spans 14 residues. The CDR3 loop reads CASSFYSLGAEQFF. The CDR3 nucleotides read TGTGCCAGCAGTTTCTACTCACTCGGTGCCGAGCAGTTCTTC.

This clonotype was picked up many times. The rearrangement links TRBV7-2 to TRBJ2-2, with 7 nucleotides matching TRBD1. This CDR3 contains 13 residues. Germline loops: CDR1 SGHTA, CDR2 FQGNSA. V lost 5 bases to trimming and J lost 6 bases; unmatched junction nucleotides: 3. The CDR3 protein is CASSGQVAGELFF. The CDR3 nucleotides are TGTGCCAGCAGCGGACAGGTGGCCGGGGAGCTGTTTTTT.

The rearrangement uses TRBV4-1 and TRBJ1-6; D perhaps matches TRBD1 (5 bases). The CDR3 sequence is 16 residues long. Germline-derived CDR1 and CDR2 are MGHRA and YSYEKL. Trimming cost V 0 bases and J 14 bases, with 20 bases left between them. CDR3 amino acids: CASSQEETGFQLALHF. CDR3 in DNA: TGCGCCAGCAGCCAAGAAGAAACAGGTTTCCAGTTAGCCCTCCACTTT.

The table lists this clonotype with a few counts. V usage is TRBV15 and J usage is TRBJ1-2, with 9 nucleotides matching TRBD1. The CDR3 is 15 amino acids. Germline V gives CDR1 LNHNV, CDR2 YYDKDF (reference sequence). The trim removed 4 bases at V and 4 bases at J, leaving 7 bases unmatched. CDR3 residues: CATSTAQGASYGYTF. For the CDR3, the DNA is TGTGCCACCAGCACAGCACAGGGGGCGAGCTATGGCTACACCTTC.

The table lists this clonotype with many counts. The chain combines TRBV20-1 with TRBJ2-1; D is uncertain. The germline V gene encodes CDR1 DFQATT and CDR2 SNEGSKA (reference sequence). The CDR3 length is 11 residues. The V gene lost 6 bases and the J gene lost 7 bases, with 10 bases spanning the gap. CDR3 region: CSATRVNEQFF. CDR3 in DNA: TGCAGTGCAACCAGAGTTAATGAGCAGTTCTTC.

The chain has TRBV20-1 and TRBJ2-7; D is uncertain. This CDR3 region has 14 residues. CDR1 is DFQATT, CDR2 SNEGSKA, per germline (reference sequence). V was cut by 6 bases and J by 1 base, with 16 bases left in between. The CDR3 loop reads CSALGLDVSYEQYF. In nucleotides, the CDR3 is TGCAGTGCCTTGGGGTTGGATGTTTCCTACGAGCAGTACTTC.

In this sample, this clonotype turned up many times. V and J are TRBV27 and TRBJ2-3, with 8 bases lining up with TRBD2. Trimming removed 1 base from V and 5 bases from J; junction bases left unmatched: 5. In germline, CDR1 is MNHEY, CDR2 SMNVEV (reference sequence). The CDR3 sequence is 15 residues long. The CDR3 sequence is CASSLWGLVGDTQYF. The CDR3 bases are TGTGCCAGCAGTTTATGGGGACTAGTGGGAGATACGCAGTATTTT.

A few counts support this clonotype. Written as DNA, the CDR3 is TGTGCCAGTACCGATATGAGGACTTACAGGGGGCGCCCCTACAATGAGCAGTTCTTC. The encoded protein is CASTDMRTYRGRPYNEQFF. The rearrangement links TRBV19 to TRBJ2-1; 9 bases fit TRBD1. Trimming took 7 bases from V and 2 from J; bases not matched to a gene: 18. The CDR3 runs to 19 residues. Germline lookup yields CDR1 LNHDA and CDR2 SQIVND (reference sequence).

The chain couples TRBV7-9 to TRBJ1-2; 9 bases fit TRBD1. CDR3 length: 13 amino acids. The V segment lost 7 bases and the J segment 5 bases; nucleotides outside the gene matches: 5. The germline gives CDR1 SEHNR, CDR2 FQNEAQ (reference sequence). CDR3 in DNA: TGTGCCAGCACCGGGGGACAGGGATATGGCTACACCTTC. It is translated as CASTGGQGYGYTF.

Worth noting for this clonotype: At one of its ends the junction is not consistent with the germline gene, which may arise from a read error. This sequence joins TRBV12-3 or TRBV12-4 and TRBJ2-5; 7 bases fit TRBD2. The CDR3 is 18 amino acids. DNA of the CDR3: TGTGCCAGACTCTCCGGGACTACCTGCGCGAATATTCAAGAGGCCCAGTACTTC. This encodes CARLSGTTCANIQEAQYF.

CDR3 nucleotide sequence: TGTGCCAGTAGACGGGGACAGGGGTATGACGAGCAGTACTTC. As protein: CASRRGQGYDEQYF. The chain has TRBV19 and TRBJ2-7, with TRBD1 matching over 10 bases. Germline CDR1 LNHDA, CDR2 SQIVND (reference sequence). CDR3 length: 14 residues. Losses at the gene ends were 6 bases for V and 5 bases for J; bases not matched to a gene: 7.

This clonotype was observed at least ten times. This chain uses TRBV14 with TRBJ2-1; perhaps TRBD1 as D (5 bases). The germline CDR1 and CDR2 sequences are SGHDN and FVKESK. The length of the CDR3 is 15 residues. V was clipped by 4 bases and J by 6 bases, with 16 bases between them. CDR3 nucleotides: TGTGCCAGCAGCCTGATGGCAGGGCGGCCCAATGAGCAGTTCTTC. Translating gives CASSLMAGRPNEQFF.

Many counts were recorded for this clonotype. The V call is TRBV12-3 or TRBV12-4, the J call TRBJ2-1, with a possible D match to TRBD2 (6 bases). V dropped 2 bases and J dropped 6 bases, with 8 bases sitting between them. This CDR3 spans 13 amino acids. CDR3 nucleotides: TGTGCCAGCAGTTTATCCGGGAGCAATGAGCAGTTCTTC. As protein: CASSLSGSNEQFF.

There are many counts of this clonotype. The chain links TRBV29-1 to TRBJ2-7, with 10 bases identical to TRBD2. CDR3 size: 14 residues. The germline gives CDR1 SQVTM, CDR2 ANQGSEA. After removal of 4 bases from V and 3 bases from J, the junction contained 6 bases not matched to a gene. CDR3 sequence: CSVGPGTSDYEQYF. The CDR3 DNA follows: TGCAGCGTTGGTCCAGGGACTAGCGACTACGAGCAGTACTTC.

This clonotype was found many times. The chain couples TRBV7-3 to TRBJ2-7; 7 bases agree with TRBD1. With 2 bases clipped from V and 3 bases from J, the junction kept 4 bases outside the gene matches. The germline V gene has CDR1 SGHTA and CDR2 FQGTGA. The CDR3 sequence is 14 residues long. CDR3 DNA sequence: TGTGCCAGCAGCTTAGCTCGGGACAGCTACGAGCAGTACTTC. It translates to CASSLARDSYEQYF.

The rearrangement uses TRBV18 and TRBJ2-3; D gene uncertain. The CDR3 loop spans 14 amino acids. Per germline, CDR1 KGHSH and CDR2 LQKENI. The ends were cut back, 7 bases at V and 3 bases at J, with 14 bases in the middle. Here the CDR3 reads CASYRDQGTDTQYF. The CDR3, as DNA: TGTGCCAGCTACCGCGACCAAGGGACAGATACGCAGTATTTT.

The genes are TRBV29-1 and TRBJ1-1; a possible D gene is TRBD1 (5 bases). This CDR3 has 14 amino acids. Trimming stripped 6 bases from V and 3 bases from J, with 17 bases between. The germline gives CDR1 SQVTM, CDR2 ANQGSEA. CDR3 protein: CSVLAGGAHTEAFF. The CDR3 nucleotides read TGCAGCGTCCTAGCGGGGGGTGCGCACACTGAAGCTTTCTTT. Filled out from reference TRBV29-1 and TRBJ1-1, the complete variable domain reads SAVISQKPSRDICQRGTSLTIQCQVDSQVTMMFWYRQQPGQSLTLIATANQGSEATYESGFVIDKFPISRPNLTFSTLTVSNMSPEDSSIYLCSVLAGGAHTEAFFGQGTRLTVV.

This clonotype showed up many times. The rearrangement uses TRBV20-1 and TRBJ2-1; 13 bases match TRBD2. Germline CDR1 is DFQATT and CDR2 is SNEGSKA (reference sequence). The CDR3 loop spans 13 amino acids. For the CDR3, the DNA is TGCAGCACGGGACTAGCGGGGCTTAATGAGCAGTTCTTC. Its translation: CSTGLAGLNEQFF.

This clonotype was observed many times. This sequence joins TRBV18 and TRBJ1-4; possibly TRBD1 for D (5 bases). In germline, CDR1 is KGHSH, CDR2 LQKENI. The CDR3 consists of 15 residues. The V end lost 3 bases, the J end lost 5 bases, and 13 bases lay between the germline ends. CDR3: CASSPMTAPNEKLFF. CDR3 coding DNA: TGTGCCAGCTCACCTATGACAGCCCCAAATGAAAAACTGTTTTTT.

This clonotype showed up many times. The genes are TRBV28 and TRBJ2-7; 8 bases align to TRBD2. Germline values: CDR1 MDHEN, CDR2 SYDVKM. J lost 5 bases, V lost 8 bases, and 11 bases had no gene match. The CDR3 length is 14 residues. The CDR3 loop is CASHASGGADEQYF. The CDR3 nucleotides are TGTGCCAGCCACGCGTCGGGGGGGGCCGACGAGCAGTACTTC.

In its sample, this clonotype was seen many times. The CDR3 bases are TGTGCCAGCAGTGAAGCGCTTCGGCCGGGCGGGACCACCGGGGAGCTGTTTTTT. It is translated as CASSEALRPGGTTGELFF. This chain links TRBV6-1 with TRBJ2-2; maybe TRBD2 (6 bases). Germline values: CDR1 MNHNS, CDR2 SASEGT. This CDR3 is 18 amino acids long. V was pared by 0 bases and J by 4 bases, with 18 bases between.